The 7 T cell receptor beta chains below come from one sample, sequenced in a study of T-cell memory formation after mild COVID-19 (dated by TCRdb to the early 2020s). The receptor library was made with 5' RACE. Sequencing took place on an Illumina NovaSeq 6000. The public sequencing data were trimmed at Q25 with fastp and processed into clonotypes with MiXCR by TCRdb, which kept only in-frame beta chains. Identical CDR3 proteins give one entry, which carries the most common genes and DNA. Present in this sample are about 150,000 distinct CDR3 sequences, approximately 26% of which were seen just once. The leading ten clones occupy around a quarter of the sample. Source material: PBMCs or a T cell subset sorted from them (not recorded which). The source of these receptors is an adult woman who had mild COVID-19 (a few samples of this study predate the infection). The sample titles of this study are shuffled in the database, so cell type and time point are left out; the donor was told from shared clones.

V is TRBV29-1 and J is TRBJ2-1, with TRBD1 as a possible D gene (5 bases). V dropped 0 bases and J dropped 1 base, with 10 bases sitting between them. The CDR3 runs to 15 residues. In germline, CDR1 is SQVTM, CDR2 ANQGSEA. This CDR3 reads CSVEDPAGSYNEQFF. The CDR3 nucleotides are TGCAGCGTTGAAGATCCGGCAGGGTCCTACAATGAGCAGTTCTTC.

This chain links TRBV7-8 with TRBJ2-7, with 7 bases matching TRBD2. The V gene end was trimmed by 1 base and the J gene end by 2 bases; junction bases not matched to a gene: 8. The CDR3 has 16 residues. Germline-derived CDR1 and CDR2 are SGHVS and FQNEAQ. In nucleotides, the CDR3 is TGTGCCAGCAGCTTAGTTGTCCTAGCGGCTACCTACGAGCAGTACTTC. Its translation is CASSLVVLAATYEQYF.

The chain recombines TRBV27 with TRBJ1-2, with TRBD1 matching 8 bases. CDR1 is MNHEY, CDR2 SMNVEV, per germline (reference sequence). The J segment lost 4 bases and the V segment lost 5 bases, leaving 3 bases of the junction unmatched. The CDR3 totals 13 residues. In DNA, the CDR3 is TGTGCCAGCAGTCCCGGGACAGGCTATGGCTACACCTTC. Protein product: CASSPGTGYGYTF.

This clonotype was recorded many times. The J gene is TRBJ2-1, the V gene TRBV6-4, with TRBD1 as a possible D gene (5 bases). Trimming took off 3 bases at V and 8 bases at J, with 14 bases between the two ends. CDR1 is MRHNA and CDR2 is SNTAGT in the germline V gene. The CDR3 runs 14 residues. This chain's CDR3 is CASSEGQGVDEQFF. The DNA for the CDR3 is TGTGCCAGCAGTGAAGGCCAGGGTGTAGATGAGCAGTTCTTC.

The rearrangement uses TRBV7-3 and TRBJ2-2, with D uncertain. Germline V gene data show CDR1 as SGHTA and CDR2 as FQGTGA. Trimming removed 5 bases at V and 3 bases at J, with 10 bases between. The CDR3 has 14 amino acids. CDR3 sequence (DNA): TGTGCCAGCAGCCCCCTGGGTGACACCGGGGAGCTGTTTTTT. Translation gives CASSPLGDTGELFF.

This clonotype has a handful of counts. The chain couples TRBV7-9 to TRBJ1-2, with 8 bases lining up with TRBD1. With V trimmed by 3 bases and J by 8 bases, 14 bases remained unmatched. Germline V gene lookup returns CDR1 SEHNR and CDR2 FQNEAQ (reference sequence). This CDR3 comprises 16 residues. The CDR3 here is CASSLTVGQGAGGYTF. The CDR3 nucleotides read TGTGCCAGCAGCTTGACGGTTGGGCAGGGGGCCGGAGGCTACACCTTC.

DNA for the CDR3: TGTGCCAGCAGCTTACCTCCCGGGCAGACCCAGTACTTC. This codes for CASSLPPGQTQYF. The V and J genes are TRBV11-1 and TRBJ2-5; D is unclear. Looked up from germline, CDR1 is SGHAT and CDR2 is FQDESV (reference sequence). The CDR3 is 13 amino acids. The V and J ends lost 2 bases and 6 bases respectively, with 10 bases between them.